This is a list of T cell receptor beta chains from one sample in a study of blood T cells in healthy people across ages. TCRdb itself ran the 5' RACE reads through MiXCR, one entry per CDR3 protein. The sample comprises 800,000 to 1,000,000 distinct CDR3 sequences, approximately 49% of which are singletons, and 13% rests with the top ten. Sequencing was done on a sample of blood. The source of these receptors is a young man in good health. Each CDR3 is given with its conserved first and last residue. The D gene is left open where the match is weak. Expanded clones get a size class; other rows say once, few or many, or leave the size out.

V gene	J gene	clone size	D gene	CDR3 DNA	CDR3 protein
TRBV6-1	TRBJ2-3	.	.	TGTGCCAGCAGTGAGAGTAGGGAAGATACGCAGTATTTT	CASSESREDTQYF
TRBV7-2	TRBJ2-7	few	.	TGTGCCAGCAGCTCACGGGGAGGCAGGGGCGAGCAGTACTTC	CASSSRGGRGEQYF
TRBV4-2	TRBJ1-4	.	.	TGTGCCAGCAGCCAGCGGAGGGCGAGGGCAACCAATGAAAAACTGTTTTTT	CASSQRRARATNEKLFF
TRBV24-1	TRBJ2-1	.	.	TGTGCCACCAGTGATTTACCGGGACCCTTTAGTGAGCAGTTCTTC	CATSDLPGPFSEQFF
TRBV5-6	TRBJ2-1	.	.	TGTGCCAGCAGCCAAAATACTATCCCGTTCTTC	CASSQNTIPFF
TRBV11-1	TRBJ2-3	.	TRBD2	TGTGCCAGCAGCCCTCGGACTAGCGGGGTGCAGTATTTT	CASSPRTSGVQYF
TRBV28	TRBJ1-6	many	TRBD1	TGTGCCAGCAGTTTGTCTACAGGGGCTGGCTCACCCCTCCACTTT	CASSLSTGAGSPLHF
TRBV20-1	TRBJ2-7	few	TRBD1	TGCAGTGCTAGAGACTTGACAGGGGTTGAGCAGTACTTC	CSARDLTGVEQYF
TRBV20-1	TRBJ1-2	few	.	TGCAGTGCTAGAGATAGTAGGAACTATGGCTACACCTTC	CSARDSRNYGYTF
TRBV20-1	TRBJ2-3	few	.	TGCAGTGCTCGAAAACGTCGGGACAAATTCGTCACAGATACGCAGTATTTT	CSARKRRDKFVTDTQYF
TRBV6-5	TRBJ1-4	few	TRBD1	TGTGCCAGCAGTTCCGGACAGGTTGGGGAAAAACTGTTTTTT	CASSSGQVGEKLFF
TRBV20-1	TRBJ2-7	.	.	TGCAGTGCTAGCCGAGCAGGAGAACTCTACGAGCAGTACTTC	CSASRAGELYEQYF
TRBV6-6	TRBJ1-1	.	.	TGTGCCAGCGGGGCGGGGGGCACTGAAGCTTTCTTT	CASGAGGTEAFF
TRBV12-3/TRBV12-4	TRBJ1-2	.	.	TGTGCCAGCAGTTTATCCCAGCCCTTTGGCTACACCTTC	CASSLSQPFGYTF
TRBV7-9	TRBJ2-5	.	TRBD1	TGTGCCAGCAGCTCAGGACAGGGTGTGTTTGCGCAGTACTTC	CASSSGQGVFAQYF
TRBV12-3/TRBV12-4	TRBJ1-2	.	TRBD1	TGTGCCAGCAGTTTAGCCGCGACAGGGCTTGGCTACACCTTC	CASSLAATGLGYTF
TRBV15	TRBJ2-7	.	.	TGTGCCACCAGCAGAGATACCAGGGGAAACGACGAGCAGTACTTC	CATSRDTRGNDEQYF
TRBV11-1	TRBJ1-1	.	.	TGTGCCAGCAGCTGGAAGGGACGGCTGAACACTGGAGCTTTCTTT	CASSWKGRLNTGAFF
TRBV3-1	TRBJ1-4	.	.	TGTGCCAGCAGCCCTCGGACAGATGAAAAACTGTTTTTT	CASSPRTDEKLFF
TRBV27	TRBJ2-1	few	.	TGTGCCAGCATGGCAGACGGTTACTACAATGAGCAGTTCTTC	CASMADGYYNEQFF
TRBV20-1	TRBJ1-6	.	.	TGCAGTGCTAGCATCAGGGCCGGTAATAATTCACCCCTCCACTTT	CSASIRAGNNSPLHF
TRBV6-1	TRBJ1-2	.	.	TGTGCCAGCAAGGCAGGAACTAACTATGGCTACACCTTC	CASKAGTNYGYTF
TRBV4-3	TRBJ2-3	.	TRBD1	TGCGCCAGCAGCCAAGAAACGGGACAGGGAGGCACAGATACGCAGTATTTT	CASSQETGQGGTDTQYF
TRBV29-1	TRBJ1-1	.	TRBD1	TGTAGCGTAATCGGGACAGCCGCTGAAGCTTTCTTT	CSVIGTAAEAFF
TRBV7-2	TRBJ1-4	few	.	TGTGCCAGCAGCTTTGCGAGGGGCAGCTCTAATGAAAAACTGTTTTTT	CASSFARGSSNEKLFF
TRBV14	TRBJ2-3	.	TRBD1	TGTGCCAGCAGCCAAGAATTACGAGGACAGGCCACAGATACGCAGTATTTT	CASSQELRGQATDTQYF
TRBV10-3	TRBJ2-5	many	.	TGTGCCATCGGCCAAGAGACCCAGTACTTC	CAIGQETQYF
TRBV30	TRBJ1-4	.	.	TGTGCCTGGAGTATTAAGACCGGAGGTAATGAAAAACTGTTTTTT	CAWSIKTGGNEKLFF
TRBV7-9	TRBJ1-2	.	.	TGTGCCAGCAGCTTAGTCCTCTTGGTTGGGGCTGGCTACACCTTC	CASSLVLLVGAGYTF
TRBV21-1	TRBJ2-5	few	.	TGTGCCACGCAAAAGGAGCAGTACTTC	CATQKEQYF
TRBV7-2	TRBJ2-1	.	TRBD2	TGTGCCAGCAGCTTAGCGGGACTAGTCAGCCCCTACAATGAGCAGTTCTTC	CASSLAGLVSPYNEQFF
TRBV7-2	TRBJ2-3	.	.	TGTGCCAGCAGCCAAGCTATCGGAGATACGCAGTATTTT	CASSQAIGDTQYF
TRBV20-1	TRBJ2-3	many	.	TGCAGTGCCCTCTCCCCGGCAGGGAGGAGCACAGATACGCAGTATTTT	CSALSPAGRSTDTQYF
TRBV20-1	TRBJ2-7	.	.	TGCAGTGCTTCCGGGACGGACTCCTACGAGCAGTACTTC	CSASGTDSYEQYF
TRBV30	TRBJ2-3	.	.	TGTGCCTGGAGTGTACTCAGCGGCAACACAGATACGCAGTATTTT	CAWSVLSGNTDTQYF
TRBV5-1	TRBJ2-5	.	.	TGCGCCAGCAGCTCCCAACGCGGTGACGGGGAGACCCAGTACTTC	CASSSQRGDGETQYF
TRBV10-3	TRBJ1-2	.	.	TGTGCCATCACCCAATTCGGTGATGGCTACACCTTC	CAITQFGDGYTF
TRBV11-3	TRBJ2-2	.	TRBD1	TGTGCCAGCAGCGAGGGACAGGGGATCACCGGGGAGCTGTTTTTT	CASSEGQGITGELFF
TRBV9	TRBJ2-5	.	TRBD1	TGTGCCAGCAGCGTAGTAATGGGACAGGGAGTGGAGACCCAGTACTTC	CASSVVMGQGVETQYF
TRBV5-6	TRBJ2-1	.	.	TGTGCCAGCAGCTTGGCTGGCCGGCGCGGGATAAATGAGCAGTTCTTC	CASSLAGRRGINEQFF
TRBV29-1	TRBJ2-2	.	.	TGCAGCGTTGCAAGCGGGCAGGGCTTAACCGGGGAGCTGTTTTTT	CSVASGQGLTGELFF
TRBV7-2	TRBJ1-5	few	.	TGTGCCAGCAGCTTAAGGGGGTATCAGCCCCAGCATTTT	CASSLRGYQPQHF
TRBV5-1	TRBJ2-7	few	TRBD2	TGCGCCAGCAGCGACTTAGCGGGGGCCTACGAGCAGTACTTC	CASSDLAGAYEQYF
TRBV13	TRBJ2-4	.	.	TGTGCCAGCAGCTTACGCAGCACCAAAAACATTCAGTACTTC	CASSLRSTKNIQYF
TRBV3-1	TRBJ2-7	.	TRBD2	TGTGCTAGTAGTAGCGGGGGGTCTCTCTACGAGCAGTACTTC	CASSSGGSLYEQYF
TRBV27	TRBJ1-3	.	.	TGTGCCAGCAGTTTATCGGGGCGTCCAGGGGCTACAAACACCATATATTTT	CASSLSGRPGATNTIYF
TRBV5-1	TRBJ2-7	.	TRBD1	TGCGCCAGCAGCCCCGGGACAGGGGGCCACTACGAGCAGTACTTC	CASSPGTGGHYEQYF
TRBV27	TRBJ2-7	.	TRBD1	TGTGCCAGCAGTTTTTCACAGGGGGCCAACGAGCAGTACTTC	CASSFSQGANEQYF
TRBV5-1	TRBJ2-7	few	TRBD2	TGCGCCAGCAGCTTTACAGCGGGGGGCTATTACGAGCAGTACTTC	CASSFTAGGYYEQYF
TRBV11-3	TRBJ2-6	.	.	TGTGCCAGCAGCTTTCCTCGTCCCTCTGGGGCCAACGTCCTGACTTTC	CASSFPRPSGANVLTF